This T cell receptor (beta chain) was recovered during a study of cytomegalovirus exposure and HLA in healthy donors (dated by TCRdb to 2017 to 2019). As for the study more broadly: In an earlier analysis of some 550 of the donors, 250 to 350 Gb of sequence data and 120 million or so unique TCR beta sequences from roughly 190 million T cells were reported. An early release that covered roughly 600 HLA-typed donors contained around 300 gigabases of sequencing data and 65 million to 100 million unique TCR sequences. Of the approximately 400 genotyped donors, around 81% fell in the genetic ancestry cluster associated with self-reported Caucasian donors. The aim of the study was to test whether cataloging public T cell receptors could identify signatures of past pathogen exposure. Using immunosequencing, the study profiled T cell repertoires from about 610 subjects and related those repertoires to cytomegalovirus serostatus. Along with the 666-subject first cohort, a separate validation cohort of more than 90 different subjects was used. The study combined high-throughput TCR immunosequencing, statistical association of individual TCRs with disease status, and machine learning to predict cytomegalovirus infection status. In a later analysis, previously published TCR beta repertoires from fewer than 750 donors were re-analyzed and high-resolution HLA genotyping was added so that TCR occurrence patterns could be studied. Rather than drawing on any new phenotypic data, the later analysis identified candidate immune exposures from TCR beta sequences and the way those sequences occurred across donors. An earlier analysis of around 540 of the donors applied high-throughput TCR beta sequencing to assess whether each TCR beta V gene segment acted as functional or pseudogenic. Donor age, sex, ethnicity and CMV serostatus were collected together with the repertoire data. A later genetic analysis took genome-wide SNP genotypes for about 65% of the 666 donors and used that subset as a discovery cohort. Every discovery cohort repertoire had been produced on one sequencing platform. Class I and class II HLA loci were covered by the typing at four-digit resolution. Typing coverage differed by locus: A, B, C, DRB1 and DQB1 were typed in roughly 620-640 donors, DQA1 in about 500, DPA1 in 600 to 610, and DPB1 in approximately 450. Roughly five DR-DQ haplotypes were handled as single units for association and clustering, since linkage in the cohort was strong. Among 300 to 450 genotyped donors of the cohort, an average of around 240,000 unique TCR beta nucleotide sequences were sequenced per donor, approximately 20% of them non-productive. What the research found in general, with its limitations: The sequencing pipeline was judged likely to have produced a cluster of highly shared sequence variants as a technical artifact. The cohort was sequenced for TCR beta chains only, and without alpha or paired-chain data the features that could be detected were limited. When HLA alleles, especially DR and DQ, strongly co-occurred, attributing TCR associations to individual alleles was difficult. CMV serostatus was the only immune exposure information available for the cohort. According to the authors, the approach could potentially be generalized to other disease states and immunological phenotypes. In a later analysis, several top co-occurrence clusters were reported to appear linked to parvovirus B19, influenza, CMV and Epstein-Barr virus. Compared with the roughly 670-donor mean, donors in an Asian-associated ancestry cluster had fewer N-insertions in productive TCRs, according to a later genetic analysis. At a false discovery rate of 0.05, a later analysis linked fewer than 20,000 TCR beta sequences to specific HLA alleles. The classifier was reported to diagnose cytomegalovirus status with high specificity and sensitivity in both the original and validation cohorts. A total of some 180 TCR beta chains were listed by the study as associated with cytomegalovirus. Linkage disequilibrium might explain the correlated functional status among segregating V segments, but an unknown experimental factor could not be ruled out. A later analysis found that HLA-associated TCR beta chains were more clonally expanded and had lower generation probabilities than equally common non-associated chains. A few of the identified cytomegalovirus-associated TCR beta chains were confirmed in vitro to be specific for cytomegalovirus antigens. According to a later analysis, TCR association rates differed among HLA loci, with DRB1 alleles showing the most associated TCRs and HLA-C alleles showing the fewest. The earlier analysis of approximately 560 of the donors excluded approximately 15 rarely observed V segments, including chromosome 9 orphons, because counts were too low. A further reported finding was that TCR beta sequences accurately predicted the HLA-A and HLA-B alleles for most subjects in the first cohort. While some public TCRs were present in many individuals, most TCR sequences turned up only very rarely across donors. HLA typing was unavailable for some donors at each locus, so association tests used only the typed subset. Because the 87-base-pair reads could not distinguish some IMGT-functional V segments, including TRBV6-2 and TRBV6-3, those segments were excluded. The presence/absence analyses assumed that sequencing depth was roughly uniform across donors, and that assumption may not be true. An earlier analysis of 450 to 750 of the donors showed that most TCR beta V segments appeared in productive rearrangements either about 87% or about 30% of the time, which broadly matched IMGT annotations. V-gene and J-gene trimming of TCR beta chains was associated with a missense DCLRE1C variant in a later genetic analysis, and the association was replicated in an independent cohort. A later analysis found that most CMV-associated TCR beta chains appeared HLA-restricted, with HLA associations seemingly driven largely by CMV exposure.

CDR1 and CDR2 are read off the germline V gene as SNHLY and FYNNEI. Its CDR3 holds 17 amino acids, cysteine through phenylalanine. CDR3 DNA is the only sequence kept; it has 51 bases, read in frame from the first base. A distance of 12 bases separates the germline ends of V and J, which lose 0 bases and 0 bases respectively. In regard to this clone: It has no known antigen specificity. It has no much larger one-base neighbor in the sample; base qualities were not kept.

The method was the immunoSEQ multiplex PCR assay. A mixture of 60 forward primers for TCR Vbeta segments and 13 reverse primers for TCR Jbeta segments was used in the multiplex PCR. The CDR3 region of rearranged TCR beta genes was amplified from genomic DNA with a multiplex PCR assay. The Illumina HiSeq System was used to sequence the amplified TCR beta libraries as 87-base-pair reads. The original pipeline was this. In a later analysis, roughly 80 million unique TCR beta chains were counted across the roughly 670 repertoires, and about 10 million of these chains were shared by at least two donors. A nearest-neighbor algorithm error-corrected the raw reads and collapsed the reads into unique sequences, merging closely related sequences to remove PCR and sequencing errors. Alignment of CDR3 sequences to IMGT reference sequences was used to assign V, D and J gene segments. For a sequence to be retained, a match of at least six nucleotides was required to both a V gene segment and a J gene segment. Rearrangements were classified as productive when the CDR3 lacked stop codons and remained in frame with V and J, and all other rearrangements were classified as non-productive. CDR3 was defined by IMGT convention, running from the second conserved V-encoded cysteine to the conserved J-encoded phenylalanine. Sequences without an unambiguous match to a single V gene segment were excluded from the earlier analysis of approximately 600 of the donors. An earlier analysis of fewer than 650 of the donors classified V segments as functional when productive rearrangements were above 56.7% and as segregating when the standard deviation between donors was above 5%. To diagnose cytomegalovirus status from the catalog of TCR beta chain sequences, a statistical classification framework was built. V and J gene assignment, in a later analysis, came from comparing TCR nucleotide sequences with IMGT/GENE-DB human TR gene sequences. Using the TCRdist pipeline, a later analysis assigned CDR3 sequences along with most-parsimonious VDJ recombination scenarios. In a later analysis, each TCR beta chain was defined by its CDR3 amino acid sequence together with its V-gene family, and reads without a unique V-gene family were excluded. As a way to deal with suspected cross-contamination and a sequencing artifact, a later analysis dropped approximately 590 nucleotide sequences that were highly shared and had low generation probability. In a later analysis, a clonal expansion index for each public chain was calculated from normalized within-repertoire ranks of inferred template counts. In a later analysis, generation probabilities were computed with a VDJ recombination model fitted to out-of-frame rearrangements, and the resulting probabilities were checked against IGoR. In a later analysis, TCR-TCR, TCR-HLA and TCR-CMV co-occurrence was scored with hypergeometric tests, and a repertoire-size bias correction was applied to TCR pairs. A later analysis estimated false discovery rates by permuting HLA or CMV assignments 20 times. In a later analysis, co-occurring TCRs were grouped using DBSCAN, and TCRdist sequence similarity was added for clustering within HLA-allele-positive subsets. Repertoires with fewer than 30,000 or more than 120,000 public chains were left out of co-occurrence clustering, as were four to six repertoires with anomalous nucleotide sharing. The source is immuneACCESS, and TCRdb retained only in-frame sequences with V and J called. Part of the clones is not carried over; for the studies checked, unresolved V genes explain less than half of this, and the remainder is unexplained. V and J calls and clone size follow that table, whereas D and trimming were derived from the DNA. The sample records about 200,000 clones, around 70% of which are singletons. The top ten clones comprise 2.6% of the sample.

The cohort was made up of 650 to 700 healthy bone marrow donors. At the time of sampling, all cohort members were nominally healthy, though unrecorded immune exposures were likely present. The donor was CMV seropositive and was included in the group of some 290 seropositive cohort members. A peripheral blood sample was provided by each donor, and peripheral blood mononuclear cells were used for TCR beta sequencing. Genomic DNA was extracted from the blood cell samples with the Qiagen DNeasy Blood Extraction Kit. The sequence is built from TRBV2 and TRBJ1-5; a tentative D call is TRBD1 (6 bases match). The sequence came from a man in his forties in good health and CMV-seropositive. Sequencing was carried out using PBMCs. The DNA sequence is TGTGCCAGCAGTGAAGCGCTGGGAGGGGGTAGCAATCAGCCCCAGCATTTT. It translates as CASSEALGGGSNQPQHF.